One sample yielded the 32 T cell receptor beta chains listed below, sequenced in a study of T cells in Graves' hyperthyroidism and ophthalmopathy. TCR beta CDR3 region amplification was performed from RNA transcripts. Researchers ran a first-round RT-PCR on the TCR CDR3 using the HTBI primer set. TCRdb reprocessed the multiplex PCR reads via MiXCR and lists one record per CDR3 protein. The data show hundreds of thousands of distinct CDR3 sequences, about 14% seen once. The sequenced material came from blood. The source is a woman aged 45-60 years with Graves' ophthalmopathy.

This clonotype was observed many times. This chain uses TRBV3-1 with TRBJ1-1; D remains ambiguous. This CDR3 comprises 15 residues. CDR1 is LGHDT, CDR2 YNNKEL, per germline (reference sequence). V lost 1 base to trimming and J lost 2 bases, with 11 bases between them. The CDR3 reads CASSQVKGPNTEAFF. In nucleotides, the CDR3 is TGTGCCAGCAGCCAAGTAAAGGGTCCCAACACTGAAGCTTTCTTT.

This clonotype has only a few counts. This sequence joins TRBV19 and TRBJ1-2; TRBD1 matches at 10 bases. This CDR3 is 15 amino acids long. Germline CDR1 and CDR2: LNHDA and SQIVND (reference sequence). Trimming took 8 bases from V and 2 from J; bases not matched to a gene: 8. The CDR3 sequence: CASAVGDRGNYGYTF. CDR3 DNA: TGTGCCAGTGCCGTTGGGGACAGGGGAAACTATGGCTACACCTTC. Full variable domain (missing parts from reference TRBV19 and TRBJ1-2): DGGITQSPKYLFRKEGQNVTLSCEQNLNHDAMYWYRQDPGQGLRLIYYSQIVNDFQKGDIAEGYSVSREKKESFPLTVTSAQKNPTAFYLCASAVGDRGNYGYTFGSGTRLTVV.

The gene calls are TRBV5-8 and TRBJ2-5; 7 bases are shared with TRBD2. The CDR3 spans 19 residues. Germline trimming cut 1 base from V and 0 bases from J; bases unmatched to any gene: 15. Germline V gene data show CDR1 as SGHTS and CDR2 as YDEGEE. The CDR3 sequence: CASSLTGETSWSHQETQYF. Written as DNA, the CDR3 is TGTGCCAGCAGCTTGACGGGTGAGACTAGCTGGTCCCACCAAGAGACCCAGTACTTC.

Ten or more counts support this clonotype. V usage is TRBV24-1 and J usage is TRBJ2-3; TRBD2 matches at 15 bases. V shed 4 bases, J shed 4 bases, and the junction held 5 bases outside the gene matches. The germline CDR1 and CDR2 sequences are KGHDR and SFDVKD. The CDR3 covers 17 residues. The DNA of the CDR3 is TGTGCCACCAGTGACTCAGGACTAGCGGGAGGGTCAGATACGCAGTATTTT. Amino acids: CATSDSGLAGGSDTQYF.

This clonotype was counted at least ten times. The chain uses TRBV20-1 and TRBJ1-2; D ambiguous. V lost 0 bases and J lost 4, with 12 bases in between. CDR3 length: 14 residues. Germline loops: CDR1 DFQATT, CDR2 SNEGSKA (reference sequence). In nucleotides, the CDR3 is TGCAGTGCTAGAGATGTTGTATTGATCTATGGCTACACCTTC. It specifies CSARDVVLIYGYTF.

This clonotype was picked up many times. The J gene is TRBJ2-5, the V gene TRBV7-2, with a weak D call TRBD1 (6 bases). V was cut by 5 bases and J by 5 bases, with 15 bases left in between. The CDR3 length is 14 residues. Germline V gene sequence: CDR1 SGHTA, CDR2 FQGNSA. In DNA form, the CDR3 reads TGTGCCAGCAGCCCCCAACAGGGAAGGGAGACCCAGTACTTC. Amino acid sequence: CASSPQQGRETQYF. Looking up the rest from reference TRBV7-2 and TRBJ2-5 gives the full variable domain: GAGVSQSPSNKVTEKGKDVELRCDPISGHTALYWYRQSLGQGLEFLIYFQGNSAPDKSGLPSDRFSAERTGGSVSTLTIQRTQQEDSAVYLCASSPQQGRETQYFGPGTRLLVL.

This clonotype turned up a few times. This sequence joins TRBV5-8 and TRBJ2-2, with D perhaps matching TRBD1 (5 bases). The CDR3 spans 17 residues. The V and J ends lost 0 bases and 4 bases respectively, with 16 bases between them. CDR1 is SGHTS and CDR2 is YDEGEE in the germline V gene. CDR3 nucleotide sequence: TGTGCCAGCAGCTTGGCCCGATATGGGGCGGCCACCGGGGAGCTGTTTTTT. This gives the protein CASSLARYGAATGELFF.

At least ten counts were recorded for this clonotype. The chain couples TRBV12-3 or TRBV12-4 to TRBJ2-1; D is undetermined. The CDR3 length is 14 residues. The germline V and J ends were trimmed by 5 bases and 7 bases, with 15 bases remaining between them. The CDR3 DNA sequence: TGTGCCAGCAGTCCCCACCGACTGGAGAATGAGCAGTTCTTC. Residues: CASSPHRLENEQFF.

This clonotype was seen ten or more times. The V gene is TRBV29-1, the J gene TRBJ1-1, with D unresolved. V gave up 5 bases and J gave up 2 bases, with 12 bases separating them. CDR1 SQVTM and CDR2 ANQGSEA come from the germline V gene. The CDR3 has 13 amino acids. The CDR3 loop reads CSVRSRRNTEAFF. In nucleotides, the CDR3 is TGCAGCGTTCGGTCGCGAAGAAACACTGAAGCTTTCTTT.

In its sample, this clonotype was seen many times. The J gene is TRBJ2-7, the V gene TRBV5-6, with 8 bases matching TRBD2. This CDR3 comprises 13 residues. Germline-derived CDR1 and CDR2 are SGHDT and YYEEEE. V lost 4 bases, J lost 3 bases, and 3 bases stayed unmatched. CDR3 sequence: CASSQTSGYEQYF. As DNA, the CDR3 is TGTGCCAGCAGCCAAACTAGCGGCTACGAGCAGTACTTC.

This chain joins TRBV6-1 and TRBJ1-1; no reliable D call. Germline CDR1 is MNHNS and CDR2 is SASEGT. CDR3 length: 13 residues. V lost 1 base, J lost 5 bases, and 8 bases lay in between. This chain's CDR3 is CASSEGVRTEAFF. The CDR3 nucleotides read TGTGCCAGCAGTGAAGGCGTAAGGACTGAAGCTTTCTTT.

About this clonotype: This may come from a read error, since a much larger clone is one base off. The V call is TRBV7-9, the J call TRBJ1-2, with D possibly matching TRBD1 (6 bases). The CDR3 has 14 amino acids. Germline-derived CDR1 and CDR2 are SEHNR and FQNEAQ (reference sequence). For the CDR3, the DNA is TGTGTCAGCAGCGGACCATTACAGGGATACGGCTACACCTTC. This codes for CVSSGPLQGYGYTF.

J is TRBJ2-7 and V is TRBV9; D may match TRBD1 or TRBD2 (6 bases each). CDR3 size: 15 residues. V was cut by 0 bases and J by 2 bases, with 12 bases left in between. Germline V gene sequence: CDR1 SGDLS, CDR2 YYNGEE. CDR3 sequence (DNA): TGTGCCAGCAGCGTAGCTGAGGGGGGTGCCTACGAGCAGTACTTC. This translates into CASSVAEGGAYEQYF. The full variable domain, in which reference TRBV9 and TRBJ2-7 provide the parts outside the CDR3, is DSGVTQTPKHLITATGQRVTLRCSPRSGDLSVYWYQQSLDQGLQFLIQYYNGEERAKGNILERFSAQQFPDLHSELNLSSLELGDSALYFCASSVAEGGAYEQYFGPGTRLTVT.

This clonotype turned up a few times. The chain has TRBV29-1 and TRBJ2-1; D remains unclear. The CDR3 loop spans 11 amino acids. V shed 4 bases and J shed 4 bases, with 5 bases lying between them. Germline CDR1 is SQVTM and CDR2 is ANQGSEA. CDR3 protein: CSVVQYNEQFF. CDR3 DNA sequence: TGCAGCGTTGTTCAATACAATGAGCAGTTCTTC.

With respect to this clonotype: A much larger clone differs by one base, so this may be a read error. V gene TRBV27 combines with J gene TRBJ2-1; 9 positions agree with TRBD1. The CDR3 has 15 residues. CDR1 and CDR2 from the germline V gene are MNHEY and SMNVEV (reference sequence). The CDR3 loop reads CASSPRDRVSNEQLF. The CDR3 region has the DNA TGTGCCAGCAGCCCCCGGGACAGGGTATCCAATGAGCAGCTCTTC.

This clonotype appeared many times. The rearrangement links TRBV7-3 to TRBJ2-2; 8 nucleotides line up with TRBD2. The CDR3 extends over 17 amino acids. V shed 3 bases, J shed 7 bases, and the junction held 13 bases outside the gene matches. Germline CDR1 SGHTA, CDR2 FQGTGA. The CDR3 coding sequence is TGTGCCAGCAGCTTTTCACCGGGACTAGGAGTCAGCGGGGAGCTGTTTTTT. Its translation is CASSFSPGLGVSGELFF.

This clonotype has ten or more counts. J is TRBJ2-7 and V is TRBV5-1; a possible D gene is TRBD1 (6 bases). CDR3 length equals 16 residues. From germline, CDR1 is SGHRS and CDR2 YFSETQ. Trimming cost V 0 bases and J 2 bases, with 15 bases left between them. CDR3 nucleotides: TGCGCCAGCAGCTTGGACTGGACAGCTAATACCTACGAGCAGTACTTC. It encodes CASSLDWTANTYEQYF. The whole variable domain, remainder taken from reference TRBV5-1 and TRBJ2-7, is KAGVTQTPRYLIKTRGQQVTLSCSPISGHRSVSWYQQTPGQGLQFLFEYFSETQRNKGNFPGRFSGRQFSNSRSEMNVSTLELGDSALYLCASSLDWTANTYEQYFGPGTRLTVT.

The chain employs TRBV18 and TRBJ2-1; tentatively, D is TRBD1 or TRBD2 (6 bases each). Germline V gene lookup returns CDR1 KGHSH and CDR2 LQKENI. The CDR3 sequence is 17 residues long. Trimming pared 2 bases from V and 7 bases from J, leaving 21 bases between. The chain's CDR3 is CASSPTRVDGGGNEQFF. The CDR3 DNA follows: TGTGCCAGCTCACCAACCCGGGTAGACGGGGGCGGGAATGAGCAGTTCTTC. The full variable domain, rest sourced from reference TRBV18 and TRBJ2-1, is NAGVMQNPRHLVRRRGQEARLRCSPMKGHSHVYWYRQLPEEGLKFMVYLQKENIIDESGMPKERFSAEFPKEGPSILRIQQVVRGDSAAYFCASSPTRVDGGGNEQFFGPGTRLTVL.

This sequence joins TRBV24-1 and TRBJ2-1, with 10 positions matching TRBD2. Trimming removed 3 bases from V and 6 bases from J; junction bases left unmatched: 7. CDR1 KGHDR and CDR2 SFDVKD come from the germline V gene. The CDR3 has 16 amino acids. CDR3 DNA sequence: TGTGCCACCAGTGATGCACTAGCGGGATTCATCAATGAGCAGTTCTTC. Translation gives CATSDALAGFINEQFF.

The chain is built from TRBV20-1 and TRBJ2-3; TRBD2 is a possible D gene (5 bases). Germline CDR1 and CDR2: DFQATT and SNEGSKA (reference sequence). V was cut by 0 bases and J by 3 bases, with 16 bases left in between. There are 16 residues in the CDR3. This CDR3 is CSARDLMGVGTDTQYF. DNA for the CDR3: TGCAGTGCTAGAGATCTCATGGGAGTTGGGACAGATACGCAGTATTTT.

This chain links TRBV4-2 with TRBJ2-1; 7 bases line up with TRBD1. Germline CDR1 LGHNA, CDR2 YNFKEQ. The CDR3 is made up of 16 amino acids. V lost 0 bases and J lost 6; bases outside the gene matches: 8. CDR3: CASSQDQGEGSNEQFF. The CDR3 DNA reads as TGTGCCAGCAGCCAAGACCAGGGGGAAGGGTCCAATGAGCAGTTCTTC.

This clonotype was counted a few times. The rearrangement joins TRBV6-2 or TRBV6-3 to TRBJ2-5; D gene ambiguous. V shed 6 bases and J shed 3 bases, with 5 bases lying between them. The germline V gene encodes CDR1 MNHEY and CDR2 SVGEGT. The CDR3 is made up of 11 amino acids. The CDR3 DNA follows: TGTGCCAGCAGAGGTAAAGAGACCCAGTACTTC. Its protein product is CASRGKETQYF.

This chain connects TRBV19 to TRBJ1-1; TRBD1 might be the D (6 bases). V gave up 7 bases and J gave up 0 bases, with 12 bases separating them. Germline-derived CDR1 and CDR2 are LNHDA and SQIVND (reference sequence). This CDR3 is built from 14 residues. The chain's CDR3 is CASIDGQMNTEAFF. The DNA of the CDR3 is TGTGCCAGTATCGATGGACAGATGAACACTGAAGCTTTCTTT.

This clonotype showed up many times. The chain carries TRBV20-1 and TRBJ2-1; D gene uncertain. CDR3 size: 15 residues. The germline V gene encodes CDR1 DFQATT and CDR2 SNEGSKA (reference sequence). Trimming cost V 2 bases and J 0 bases, with 11 bases left between them. Here the CDR3 DNA reads TGCAGTGCTAGACCCCTGCTGAGCTCCTACAATGAGCAGTTCTTC. As protein: CSARPLLSSYNEQFF.

The rearrangement joins TRBV28 to TRBJ2-7; TRBD1 matches at 10 bases. Germline V CDR1 and CDR2: MDHEN, SYDVKM. The CDR3 is 16 amino acids. The trim removed 6 bases at V and 3 bases at J, leaving 11 bases unmatched. This CDR3 is CASRTGGGGSGYEQYF. The CDR3 region has the DNA TGTGCCAGCAGGACAGGGGGCGGCGGTAGCGGCTACGAGCAGTACTTC.

V gene TRBV12-3 or TRBV12-4 combines with J gene TRBJ2-1; 7 positions match TRBD2. The CDR3 extends over 14 amino acids. Trimming took 0 bases from V and 12 from J; bases not matched to a gene: 8. This chain's CDR3 is CASSLAGGPISQFF. The CDR3 DNA sequence: TGTGCCAGCAGTTTAGCGGGAGGGCCTATCTCGCAGTTCTTC.

This clonotype was seen at least ten times. V and J are TRBV28 and TRBJ1-2; 9 nucleotides line up with TRBD1. The V gene's germline CDR1 is MDHEN and CDR2 SYDVKM. There are 15 residues in the CDR3. The V gene end was trimmed by 5 bases and the J gene end by 8 bases; junction bases not matched to a gene: 12. The CDR3 DNA is TGTGCCAGCAGTGCCCCCCGGGACAGGGCTAGCGGCTACACCTTC. It specifies CASSAPRDRASGYTF.

This clonotype was recorded a few times. The gene calls are TRBV6-5 and TRBJ1-2, with TRBD1 matching 8 bases. The CDR3 has 16 residues. Germline CDR1 and CDR2: MNHEY and SVGAGI. V was pared by 1 base and J by 7 bases, with 11 bases of the junction left unmatched. The CDR3 loop reads CASSYFRQGSTFGYTF. The CDR3 nucleotides read TGTGCCAGCAGTTACTTCAGACAGGGGTCGACGTTTGGCTACACCTTC.

This clonotype has at least ten counts. V is TRBV7-2 and J is TRBJ1-6, with D possibly TRBD1 on 6 matching bases. V was clipped by 5 bases and J by 6 bases, with 14 bases between them. CDR1 and CDR2 from the germline V gene are SGHTA and FQGNSA. This CDR3 comprises 15 residues. The CDR3: CASSLTGFLNSPLHF. For the CDR3, the DNA is TGTGCCAGCAGCCTAACAGGGTTCCTTAATTCACCCCTCCACTTT.

At least ten counts were recorded for this clonotype. The CDR3, as DNA: TGTGCCAGCAGTCCCGGACTGAATACGCAGTATTTT. Protein sequence: CASSPGLNTQYF. The chain couples TRBV6-2 or TRBV6-3 to TRBJ2-3, with D possibly matching TRBD2 (5 bases). CDR3 length: 12 amino acids. CDR1 and CDR2 (germline): MNHEY, SVGEGT. V was pared by 5 bases and J by 7 bases, with 10 bases between.

This chain connects TRBV5-1 to TRBJ1-4, with a tentative D call TRBD1 (6 bases). This CDR3 has 15 amino acids. Trimming took off 1 base at V and 8 bases at J, with 15 bases between the two ends. In germline, CDR1 is SGHRS, CDR2 YFSETQ. The CDR3 reads CASSLSGANQEKLFF. The CDR3 nucleotides read TGCGCCAGCAGCTTGTCGGGGGCGAATCAAGAAAAACTGTTTTTT.

This clonotype was seen more than once but under ten times. The V call is TRBV19, the J call TRBJ2-7; D may be TRBD1 or TRBD2 (5 bases each). The germline V gene encodes CDR1 LNHDA and CDR2 SQIVND (reference sequence). With 4 bases removed from V and 2 bases from J, the gap between germline ends came to 15 bases. The CDR3 is 15 amino acids. The CDR3 DNA reads TGTGCCAGTAGTAGAGGGGTTCAACGAACCTACGAGCAGTACTTC. Translated, it gives CASSRGVQRTYEQYF.